The entry that follows covers one TCR beta chain sequence. Its antigen is as yet unknown. A much larger clone differs from this one at a single base, so this may be a read error. This CDR3 region has 12 residues. The germline CDR1 and CDR2 sequences are SGDLS and YYNGEE. Amplification of TCR beta CDR3 regions was performed using RNA transcripts as template. The HTBI primer set served for first-round RT-PCR of the TCR CDR3. TCRdb used MiXCR to reprocess the multiplex PCR reads, holding one entry per CDR3 protein. The table has just over 550,000 distinct CDR3 sequences, about 45% seen once. These data originate in a study of T cells in Graves' hyperthyroidism and ophthalmopathy. Newly diagnosed hyperthyroidism patients aged 18 to 65 years had disease lasting under 2 months. Clinicians diagnosed patients from clinical symptoms, serum thyroxine and TRAb, thyroid ultrasound and orbital computed tomography.

Whole-study results and caveats: The majority of expanded thyroid clonotypes above 0.001 also appeared in blood.

The rearrangement links TRBV9 to TRBJ1-2; D not resolved. Sequenced material: peripheral blood or thyroid tissue (not recorded which). The TCR sequence derives from a young woman with Graves' hyperthyroidism. The DNA for the CDR3 is TGTGCCAGCAGCGAGGGCCCCTATGGCTGCACCTTC. Its protein is CASSEGPYGCTF.